A selection of T cell receptor beta chains follows, all from one sample in a study of cytomegalovirus exposure and HLA in healthy donors. Only in-frame clones appear in the TCRdb table, and some are missing; sequencing was by immunoSEQ multiplex PCR. The sample has more than 100,000 clones; roughly 73% are singletons. The sequencing sample was made of PBMCs. The receptors were gathered from a male donor in good health and CMV-seronegative. CDR3s include the opening cysteine and the closing phenylalanine or tryptophan. Fields, in order: J gene, CDR3 length, D gene, clone size, V gene, CDR3 DNA, CDR3 protein. D genes are given only for firm matches. Expanded clones get a size class; other rows say once, few or many, or leave the size out.

J: TRBJ1-2
length: 16
D: TRBD1
size: NA
V: TRBV19
DNA: TGTGCCAGTAGTATTATAGGGACAGGGGATATCTTTGGCTACACCTTC
CDR3: CASSIIGTGDIFGYTF

J: TRBJ1-2
length: 13
D: NA
size: NA
V: TRBV7-2
DNA: TGTGCCAGCAGCCCCACGGGGGTCTATGGCTACACCTTC
CDR3: CASSPTGVYGYTF

J: TRBJ1-5
length: 17
D: TRBD1
size: NA
V: TRBV7-2
DNA: TGTGCCAGCAGCCCTAATTCCGGGACAGGGACGAATCAGCCCCAGCATTTT
CDR3: CASSPNSGTGTNQPQHF

J: TRBJ2-7
length: 15
D: TRBD1
size: NA
V: TRBV5-6
DNA: TGTGCCAGCAACTACGGGACAGGGGGACCCTACGAGCAGTACTTC
CDR3: CASNYGTGGPYEQYF

J: TRBJ2-1
length: 14
D: TRBD1
size: NA
V: TRBV30
DNA: TGTGCCTATGCGCCCGGGACAGATTTCAATGAGCAGTTCTTC
CDR3: CAYAPGTDFNEQFF

J: TRBJ2-7
length: 18
D: TRBD2
size: NA
V: TRBV7-2
DNA: TGTGCCAGCAGCTTAGCGGCTAGCGGGGGGGTGGGTACCTACGAGCAGTACTTC
CDR3: CASSLAASGGVGTYEQYF

J: TRBJ2-7
length: 13
D: NA
size: NA
V: TRBV6-5
DNA: TGTGCCAGCAGTTCAGGGGCTCCCTACGAGCAGTACTTC
CDR3: CASSSGAPYEQYF

J: TRBJ1-5
length: 15
D: NA
size: NA
V: TRBV28
DNA: TGTGCCAGCAGTTTAGGCAGAAGAAGCAATCAGCCCCAGCATTTT
CDR3: CASSLGRRSNQPQHF

J: TRBJ2-7
length: 14
D: TRBD2
size: few
V: TRBV4-3
DNA: TGCGCCAGCAGCCCTGGACTAGCGGGGTTCGGGCAGTACTTC
CDR3: CASSPGLAGFGQYF

J: TRBJ2-5
length: 15
D: TRBD2
size: NA
V: TRBV5-1
DNA: TGCGCCAGCAGACAACTAGCGGGGGGGCAGGAGACCCAGTACTTC
CDR3: CASRQLAGGQETQYF

J: TRBJ2-1
length: 18
D: NA
size: NA
V: TRBV5-1
DNA: TGCGCCAGCAGCCAGGTACCCCGACAGGTGAGCTCCTACAATGAGCAGTTCTTC
CDR3: CASSQVPRQVSSYNEQFF

J: TRBJ2-6
length: 15
D: NA
size: once
V: TRBV9
DNA: TGTGCCAGCAGCGTAAGAGGAACCGGGGCCAACGTCCTGACTTTC
CDR3: CASSVRGTGANVLTF

J: TRBJ2-3
length: 12
D: TRBD1
size: NA
V: TRBV6-5
DNA: TGTGCCAGCAGTTATCCAGGGGGTACGCAGTATTTT
CDR3: CASSYPGGTQYF

J: TRBJ2-7
length: 14
D: NA
size: once
V: TRBV7-9
DNA: TGTGCCAGCAGCTTAAATGCGGGCCCGGGGGAGCAGTACTTC
CDR3: CASSLNAGPGEQYF

J: TRBJ2-1
length: 15
D: TRBD2
size: NA
V: TRBV10-2
DNA: TGCGCCAGCAGTGAGTCGATAGCGGGGGGGCATGAGCAGTTCTTC
CDR3: CASSESIAGGHEQFF

J: TRBJ1-5
length: 14
D: NA
size: NA
V: TRBV2
DNA: TGTGCCAGCAGTGAACAGGGAATAGGCCAGCCCCAGCATTTT
CDR3: CASSEQGIGQPQHF

J: TRBJ2-1
length: 14
D: NA
size: NA
V: TRBV30
DNA: TGTGCCTGGAGGGGGAGCGGTTCCTACAATGAGCAGTTCTTC
CDR3: CAWRGSGSYNEQFF

J: TRBJ2-2
length: 15
D: NA
size: once
V: TRBV7-2
DNA: TGTGCCAGCAGCGCCAGGACTCTGAACACCGGGGAGCTGTTTTTT
CDR3: CASSARTLNTGELFF

J: TRBJ1-4
length: 14
D: TRBD1
size: NA
V: TRBV23-1
DNA: TGCGCCAGCAGTCAATCAGGGGGCGGCGAAAAACTGTTTTTT
CDR3: CASSQSGGGEKLFF

J: TRBJ2-1
length: 13
D: TRBD1
size: NA
V: TRBV7-7
DNA: TGTGCTAGCAGCAGGGACAGGGGCGATGAGCAGTTCTTC
CDR3: CASSRDRGDEQFF

J: TRBJ2-7
length: 15
D: NA
size: NA
V: TRBV7-9
DNA: TGTGCCAGCAGCCCAGAGGTTTACAGGGACTACGAGCAGTACTTC
CDR3: CASSPEVYRDYEQYF

J: TRBJ2-3
length: 12
D: NA
size: NA
V: TRBV29-1
DNA: TGCAGCGTTCAGGGGAGCACAGATACGCAGTATTTT
CDR3: CSVQGSTDTQYF

J: TRBJ2-2
length: 16
D: TRBD2
size: NA
V: TRBV4-2
DNA: TGTGCCAGCAGTCTTACTAGCGGGGGGGCCACCGGGGAGCTGTTTTTT
CDR3: CASSLTSGGATGELFF

J: TRBJ1-2
length: 16
D: TRBD1
size: NA
V: TRBV7-2
DNA: TGTGCCAGCAGCTTGGGGACAGGGGGTAGGGACTATGGCTACACCTTC
CDR3: CASSLGTGGRDYGYTF

J: TRBJ2-7
length: 16
D: NA
size: NA
V: TRBV7-6
DNA: TGTGCCAGCAGCTTAGCTGCAAACCAAGCGACCTACGAGCAGTACTTC
CDR3: CASSLAANQATYEQYF

J: TRBJ1-2
length: 14
D: TRBD1
size: NA
V: TRBV5-4
DNA: TGTGCCAGCAGCTCGGACAGGGGTAACTATGGCTACACCTTC
CDR3: CASSSDRGNYGYTF

J: TRBJ1-1
length: 15
D: NA
size: NA
V: TRBV11-3
DNA: TGTGCCAGCAGCTTCTCCGGGGAGAGGAACACTGAAGCTTTCTTT
CDR3: CASSFSGERNTEAFF

J: TRBJ2-5
length: 16
D: TRBD2
size: NA
V: TRBV7-9
DNA: TGTGCCAGCAGCTTAGCGCGGGGGGGCTGGCAAGAGACCCAGTACTTC
CDR3: CASSLARGGWQETQYF

J: TRBJ2-5
length: 15
D: TRBD2
size: NA
V: TRBV4-1
DNA: TGCGCCAGCAGCCAAGATTCGGGGGGCCAAGAGACCCAGTACTTC
CDR3: CASSQDSGGQETQYF

J: TRBJ1-1
length: 13
D: TRBD1
size: NA
V: TRBV27
DNA: TGTGCCAGCAGTACTAACAGGGGCACTGAAGCTTTCTTT
CDR3: CASSTNRGTEAFF

J: TRBJ1-2
length: 14
D: TRBD1
size: NA
V: TRBV29-1
DNA: TGCAGCGTTGCGACAGGGGGCGCAATCTATGGCTACACCTTC
CDR3: CSVATGGAIYGYTF

J: TRBJ2-7
length: 17
D: TRBD1
size: NA
V: TRBV13
DNA: TGTGCCAGCAGCTTAGTAGGTCGTGACAGGGCAAATTACGAGCAGTACTTC
CDR3: CASSLVGRDRANYEQYF